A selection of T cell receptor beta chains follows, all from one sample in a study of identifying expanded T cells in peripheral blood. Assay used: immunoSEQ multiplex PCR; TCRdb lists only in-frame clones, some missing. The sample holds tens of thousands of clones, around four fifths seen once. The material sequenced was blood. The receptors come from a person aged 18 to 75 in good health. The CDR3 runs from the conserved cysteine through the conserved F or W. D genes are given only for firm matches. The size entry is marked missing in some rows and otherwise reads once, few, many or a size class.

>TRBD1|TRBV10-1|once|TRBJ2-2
CASNDRDRKYTGELFF
TGCGCCAGCAATGACCGGGACAGAAAATACACCGGGGAGCTGTTTTTT
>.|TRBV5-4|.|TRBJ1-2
CASSWGGRVDYGYTF
TGTGCCAGCAGCTGGGGGGGCAGGGTCGACTATGGCTACACCTTC
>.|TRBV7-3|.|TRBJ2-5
CASSLTSLTRETQYF
TGTGCCAGCAGCTTAACTAGCCTGACACGAGAGACCCAGTACTTC
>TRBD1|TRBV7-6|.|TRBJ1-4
CASSLVGQGFSTNEKLFF
TGTGCCAGCAGCTTAGTTGGACAGGGTTTTTCAACTAATGAAAAACTGTTTTTT
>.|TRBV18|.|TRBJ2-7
CASSPPGENEQYF
TGTGCCAGCTCACCACCAGGGGAGAACGAGCAGTACTTC
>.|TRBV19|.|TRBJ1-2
CASNQGREANYGYTF
TGTGCCAGTAACCAGGGGAGAGAGGCTAACTATGGCTACACCTTC
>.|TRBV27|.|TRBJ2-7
CASTPSIGERAVEQYF
TGTGCCAGCACCCCCTCCATAGGGGAACGGGCGGTTGAGCAGTACTTC
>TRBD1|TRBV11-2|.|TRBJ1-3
CASSIYRGSGNTIYF
TGTGCCAGCAGCATTTACAGGGGCTCTGGAAACACCATATATTTT
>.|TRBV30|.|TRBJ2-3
CAWRGRGHPDTQYF
TGTGCCTGGAGAGGTAGAGGACATCCAGATACGCAGTATTTT
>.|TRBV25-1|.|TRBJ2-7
CASSGKAIYEQYF
TGTGCCAGCAGTGGAAAGGCGATCTACGAGCAGTACTTC
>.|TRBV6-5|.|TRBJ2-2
CASSYSSVNTGELFF
TGTGCCAGCAGTTACTCATCCGTCAACACCGGGGAGCTGTTTTTT
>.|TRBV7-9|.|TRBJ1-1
CASSLEGRNTEAFF
TGTGCCAGCAGCTTAGAGGGCCGGAACACTGAAGCTTTCTTT
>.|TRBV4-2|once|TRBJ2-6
CASSQDRGSGANVLTF
TGTGCCAGCAGCCAAGATAGGGGGTCTGGGGCCAACGTCCTGACTTTC
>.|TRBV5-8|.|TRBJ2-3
CASSLELPGSRDTQYF
TGTGCCAGCAGCTTGGAATTGCCAGGGTCGAGAGATACGCAGTATTTT
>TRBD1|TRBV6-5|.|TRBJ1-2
CASRGQGGTGGGYTF
TGTGCCAGCAGGGGACAGGGGGGGACGGGTGGTGGCTACACCTTC
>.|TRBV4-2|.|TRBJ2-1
CASSQFGTQQFF
TGTGCCAGCAGCCAGTTCGGGACTCAGCAGTTCTTC
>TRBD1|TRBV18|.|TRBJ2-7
CASSPSRTGGGEQYF
TGTGCCAGCTCACCAAGCCGGACAGGGGGAGGCGAGCAGTACTTC
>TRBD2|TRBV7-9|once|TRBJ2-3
CASSPIAGQDTQYF
TGTGCCAGCAGCCCGATAGCGGGACAAGATACGCAGTATTTT
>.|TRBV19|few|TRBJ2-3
CASRQAGDTQYF
TGTGCCAGTCGACAGGCGGGAGATACGCAGTATTTT
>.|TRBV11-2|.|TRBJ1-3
CASRDRTGNTIYF
TGTGCCAGCAGAGATAGGACTGGAAACACCATATATTTT